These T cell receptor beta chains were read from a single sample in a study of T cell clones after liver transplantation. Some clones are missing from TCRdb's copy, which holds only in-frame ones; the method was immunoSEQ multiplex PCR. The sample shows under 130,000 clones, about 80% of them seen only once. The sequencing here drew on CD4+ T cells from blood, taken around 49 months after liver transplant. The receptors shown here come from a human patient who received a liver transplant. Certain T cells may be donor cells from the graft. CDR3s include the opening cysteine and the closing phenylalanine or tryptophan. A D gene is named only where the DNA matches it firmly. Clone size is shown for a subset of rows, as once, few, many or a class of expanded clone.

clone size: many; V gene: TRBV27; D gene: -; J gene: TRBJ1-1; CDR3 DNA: TGTGCCAGCAGTCCAATCCCGGACAGAGGCACTGAAGCTTTCTTT; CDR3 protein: CASSPIPDRGTEAFF
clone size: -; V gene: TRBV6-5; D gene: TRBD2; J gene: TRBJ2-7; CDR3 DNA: TGTGCCAGCAGTTACTCCCACGGGGGGGCATACGAGCAGTACTTC; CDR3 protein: CASSYSHGGAYEQYF
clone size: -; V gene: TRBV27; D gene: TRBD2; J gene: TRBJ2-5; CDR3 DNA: TGTGCCAGCAAAGAGATGACTAGCGGTCAACCGGGGGAGACCCAGTACTTC; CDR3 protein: CASKEMTSGQPGETQYF
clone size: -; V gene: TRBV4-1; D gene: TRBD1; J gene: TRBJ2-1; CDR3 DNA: TGCGCCAGCAGCCAGGGACAGGTGAGGGACAATGAGCAGTTCTTC; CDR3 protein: CASSQGQVRDNEQFF
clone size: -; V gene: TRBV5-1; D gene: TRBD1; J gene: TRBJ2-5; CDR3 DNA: TGCGCCAGCAGCTTGCAGGGGGCGGAGACCCAGTACTTC; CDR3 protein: CASSLQGAETQYF
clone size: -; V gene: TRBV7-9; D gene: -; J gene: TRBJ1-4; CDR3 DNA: TGTGCCAGCAGCCCCTACGGACGGAATGAAAAACTGTTTTTT; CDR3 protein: CASSPYGRNEKLFF
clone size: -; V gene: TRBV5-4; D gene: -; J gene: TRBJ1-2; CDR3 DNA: TGTGCCAGCAGCCCGGAAGGGCGCTATGGCTACACCTTC; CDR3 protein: CASSPEGRYGYTF
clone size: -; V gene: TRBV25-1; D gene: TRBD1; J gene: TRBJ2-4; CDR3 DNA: TGTGCCAGCAGTAGGGGGACAGGGGGCGGGGACGACAAAAACATTCAGTACTTC; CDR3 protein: CASSRGTGGGDDKNIQYF
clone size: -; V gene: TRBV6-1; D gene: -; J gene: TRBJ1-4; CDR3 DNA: TGTGCCAGCAGTCCATCCCGGGGGGCTGGGCGAAAACTGTTTTTT; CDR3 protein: CASSPSRGAGRKLFF
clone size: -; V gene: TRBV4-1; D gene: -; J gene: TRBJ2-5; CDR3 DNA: TGCGCCAGCAGCAGGGGACAAGAGACCCAGTACTTC; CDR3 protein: CASSRGQETQYF
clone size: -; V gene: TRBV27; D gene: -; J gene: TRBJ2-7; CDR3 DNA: TGTGCCAGCAGTTTCAGATTTGCCTACGAGCAGTACTTC; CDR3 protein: CASSFRFAYEQYF
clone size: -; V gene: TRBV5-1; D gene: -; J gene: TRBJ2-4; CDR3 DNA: TGCGCCAGCAGCTTGGGCGGCAAGGCGGTGGACATTCAGTACTTC; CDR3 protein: CASSLGGKAVDIQYF
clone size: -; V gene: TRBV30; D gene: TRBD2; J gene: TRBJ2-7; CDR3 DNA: TGTGCCGTACTAGCGGGAGCCTACGAGCAGTACTTC; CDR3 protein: CAVLAGAYEQYF
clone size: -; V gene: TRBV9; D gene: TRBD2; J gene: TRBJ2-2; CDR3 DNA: TGTGCCAGCAGCGTAGACCTAGCGGGAGGGCCGCGCGGGGAGCTGTTTTTT; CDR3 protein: CASSVDLAGGPRGELFF
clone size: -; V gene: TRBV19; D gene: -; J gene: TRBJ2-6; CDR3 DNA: TGTGCCAGTAGTATAGGGACCCGCTCTGGGGCCAACGTCCTGACTTTC; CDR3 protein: CASSIGTRSGANVLTF